This entry describes one T cell receptor beta chain. Unmatched junction bases numbered 0, after V lost 4 bases and J lost 2 bases. This CDR3 has 14 amino acids. In germline, CDR1 is MNHEY, CDR2 SMNVEV (reference sequence). These data are taken from a study of T-cell memory formation after mild COVID-19. From the 5' RACE reads, TCRdb called clonotypes with MiXCR, one entry per CDR3 protein. The data contain 200,000 to 250,000 distinct CDR3 sequences, approximately 9% of them singletons. The receptor comes from a man aged 18 to 29 who had mild COVID-19 (a few samples of this study predate the infection). Cell type and time point are not known. The gene calls are TRBV27 and TRBJ2-5, with 11 bases fitting TRBD1. The sequenced sample consisted of PBMCs or a T cell subset sorted from them (not recorded which). DNA of the CDR3: TGTGCCAGCAGTTGGGACAGGGGGCAAGAGACCCAGTACTTC. This translates into CASSWDRGQETQYF.